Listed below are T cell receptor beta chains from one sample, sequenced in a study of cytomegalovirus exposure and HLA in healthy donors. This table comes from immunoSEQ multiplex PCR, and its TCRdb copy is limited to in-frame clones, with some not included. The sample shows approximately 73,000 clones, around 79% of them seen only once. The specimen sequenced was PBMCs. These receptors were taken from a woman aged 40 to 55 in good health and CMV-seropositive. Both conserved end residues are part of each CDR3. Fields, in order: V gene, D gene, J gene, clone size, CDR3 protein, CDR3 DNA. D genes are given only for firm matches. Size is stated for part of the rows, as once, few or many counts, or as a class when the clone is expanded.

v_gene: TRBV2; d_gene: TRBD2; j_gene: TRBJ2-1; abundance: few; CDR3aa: CASGALAGGIINEQFF; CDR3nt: TGTGCCAGCGGGGCGTTGGCGGGGGGTATAATCAATGAGCAGTTCTTC
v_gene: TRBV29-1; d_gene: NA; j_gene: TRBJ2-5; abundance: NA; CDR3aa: CSVDPGGGVFGTQYF; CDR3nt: TGCAGCGTTGATCCTGGAGGGGGGGTTTTCGGGACCCAGTACTTC
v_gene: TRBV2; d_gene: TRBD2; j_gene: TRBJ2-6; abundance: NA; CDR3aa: CASSGSGRASGANVLTF; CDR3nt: TGTGCCAGCAGTGGGAGCGGGAGGGCCTCGGGGGCCAACGTCCTGACTTTC
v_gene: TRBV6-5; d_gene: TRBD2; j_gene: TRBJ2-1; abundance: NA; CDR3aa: CATWVSGIDNEQFF; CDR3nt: TGTGCCACCTGGGTTAGCGGGATTGACAATGAGCAGTTCTTC
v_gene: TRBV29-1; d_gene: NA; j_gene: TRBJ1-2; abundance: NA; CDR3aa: CSAWTDGNYGYTF; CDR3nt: TGCAGCGCCTGGACAGACGGAAACTATGGCTACACCTTC
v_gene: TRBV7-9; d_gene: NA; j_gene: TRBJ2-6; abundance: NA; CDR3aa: CAMAEANVLTF; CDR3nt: TGTGCCATGGCAGAGGCCAACGTCCTGACTTTC
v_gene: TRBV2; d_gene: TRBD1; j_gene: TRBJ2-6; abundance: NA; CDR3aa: CASSEALIGTGGNGANVLTF; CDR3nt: TGTGCCAGCAGTGAAGCCCTTATAGGTACAGGGGGTAATGGGGCCAACGTCCTGACTTTC
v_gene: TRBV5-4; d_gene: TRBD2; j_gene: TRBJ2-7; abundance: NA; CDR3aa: CASSFRRNSGTHYEQYF; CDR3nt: TGTGCCAGCAGCTTCCGCCGAAATAGCGGGACCCACTACGAGCAGTACTTC
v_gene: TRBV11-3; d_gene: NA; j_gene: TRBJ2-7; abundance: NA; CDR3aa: CASSFRTSYEQYF; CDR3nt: TGTGCCAGCAGCTTCCGGACATCCTACGAGCAGTACTTC
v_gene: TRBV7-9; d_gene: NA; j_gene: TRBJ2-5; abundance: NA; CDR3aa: CASSLSQGTQYF; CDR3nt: TGTGCCAGCAGTTTGTCCCAGGGGACCCAGTACTTC
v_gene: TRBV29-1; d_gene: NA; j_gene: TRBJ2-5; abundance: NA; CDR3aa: CSVEPSSGQETQYF; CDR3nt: TGCAGCGTTGAACCTTCCAGCGGCCAAGAGACCCAGTACTTC
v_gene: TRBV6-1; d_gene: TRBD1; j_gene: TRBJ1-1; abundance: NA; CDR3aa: CASSEALTGADTEAFF; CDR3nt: TGTGCCAGCAGTGAAGCGTTGACAGGGGCTGACACTGAAGCTTTCTTT
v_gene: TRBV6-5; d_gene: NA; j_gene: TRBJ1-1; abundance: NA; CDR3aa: CASSYSYQGGTEAFF; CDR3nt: TGTGCCAGCAGTTACTCGTATCAGGGAGGGACTGAAGCTTTCTTT
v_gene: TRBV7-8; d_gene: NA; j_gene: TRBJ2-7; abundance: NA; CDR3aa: CASSRYNSYEQYF; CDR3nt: TGTGCCAGCAGTCGCTATAACTCCTACGAGCAGTACTTC
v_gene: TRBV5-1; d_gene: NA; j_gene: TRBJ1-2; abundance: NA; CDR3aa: CASSLVQGGYGYTF; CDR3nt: TGCGCCAGCAGCTTGGTGCAGGGTGGCTATGGCTACACCTTC
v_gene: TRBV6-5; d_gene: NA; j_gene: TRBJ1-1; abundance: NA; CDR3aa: CASSYNTNTEAFF; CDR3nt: TGTGCCAGCAGTTACAACACGAACACTGAAGCTTTCTTT
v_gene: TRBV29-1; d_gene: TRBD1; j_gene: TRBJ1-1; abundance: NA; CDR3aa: CSVEDDRAEAFF; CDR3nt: TGCAGCGTTGAAGACGACAGGGCCGAAGCTTTCTTT
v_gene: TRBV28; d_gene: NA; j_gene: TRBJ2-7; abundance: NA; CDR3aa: CASRPGTLSYEQYF; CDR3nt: TGTGCCAGCAGACCAGGGACTCTCTCCTACGAGCAGTACTTC
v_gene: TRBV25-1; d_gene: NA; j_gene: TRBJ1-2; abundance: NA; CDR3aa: CASNEFKGRDGYTF; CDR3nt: TGTGCCAGCAATGAGTTCAAGGGGCGCGATGGCTACACCTTC
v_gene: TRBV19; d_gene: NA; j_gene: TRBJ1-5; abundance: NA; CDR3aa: CASSNGQISNQPQHF; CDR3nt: TGTGCCAGTAGTAACGGACAGATTAGCAATCAGCCCCAGCATTTT
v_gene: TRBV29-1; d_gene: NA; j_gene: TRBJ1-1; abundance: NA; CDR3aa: CSVDPLQGRGAFF; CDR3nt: TGCAGCGTTGATCCTCTCCAGGGCCGGGGGGCTTTCTTT
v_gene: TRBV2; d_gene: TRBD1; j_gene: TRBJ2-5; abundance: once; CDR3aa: CASSSPRGQGVIETQYF; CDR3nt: TGTGCCAGCAGTTCTCCGCGGGGACAGGGGGTGATCGAGACCCAGTACTTC
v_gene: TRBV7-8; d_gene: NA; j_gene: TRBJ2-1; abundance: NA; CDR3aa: CASGSGTLEQFF; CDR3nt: TGTGCCAGCGGATCCGGGACTTTGGAGCAGTTCTTC
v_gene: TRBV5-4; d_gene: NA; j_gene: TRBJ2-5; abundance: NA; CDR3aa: CASSLFGAETQYF; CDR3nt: TGTGCCAGCAGCTTGTTTGGGGCAGAGACCCAGTACTTC
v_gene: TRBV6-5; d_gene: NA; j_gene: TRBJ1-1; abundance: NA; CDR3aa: CASSYGSNTEAFF; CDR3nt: TGTGCCAGCAGTTATGGGAGTAACACTGAAGCTTTCTTT
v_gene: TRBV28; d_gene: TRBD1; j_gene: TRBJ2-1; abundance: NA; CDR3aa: CASVGTGGLSYNEQFF; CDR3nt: TGTGCCAGCGTGGGGACAGGGGGCCTTTCCTACAATGAGCAGTTCTTC
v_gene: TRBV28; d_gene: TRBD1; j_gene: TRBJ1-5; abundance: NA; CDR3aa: CASSFRQGAGQPQHF; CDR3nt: TGTGCCAGTAGTTTTCGTCAGGGGGCAGGTCAGCCCCAGCATTTT
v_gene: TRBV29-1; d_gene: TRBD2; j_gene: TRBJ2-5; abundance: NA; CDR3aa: CSVGSVQRGAKETQYF; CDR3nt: TGCAGCGTTGGTTCGGTACAGCGGGGGGCAAAAGAGACCCAGTACTTC
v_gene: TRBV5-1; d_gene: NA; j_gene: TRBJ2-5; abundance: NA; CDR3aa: CASSLALALTQETQYF; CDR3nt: TGCGCCAGCAGCTTGGCGCTAGCCCTGACGCAAGAGACCCAGTACTTC
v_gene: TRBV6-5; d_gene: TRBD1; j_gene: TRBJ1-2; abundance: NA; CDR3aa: CASSSQGFVGYTF; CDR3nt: TGTGCCAGCAGTTCACAGGGGTTCGTTGGCTACACCTTC
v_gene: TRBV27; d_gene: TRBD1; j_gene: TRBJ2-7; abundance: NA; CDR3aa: CASSYGQGRNEQYF; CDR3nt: TGTGCCAGCAGTTATGGACAGGGCAGGAACGAGCAGTACTTC
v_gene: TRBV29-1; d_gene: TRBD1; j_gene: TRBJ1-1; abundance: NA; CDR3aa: CTHSRDRGLNTEAFF; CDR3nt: TGCACCCACTCCCGGGACAGGGGGCTGAACACTGAAGCTTTCTTT
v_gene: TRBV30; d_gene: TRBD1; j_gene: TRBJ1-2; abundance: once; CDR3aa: CAWSYKQGTNYGYTF; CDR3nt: TGTGCCTGGAGTTATAAACAGGGGACTAACTATGGCTACACCTTC
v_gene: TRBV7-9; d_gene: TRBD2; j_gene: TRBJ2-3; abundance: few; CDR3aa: CATLGALRTSGTDTQYF; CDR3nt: TGTGCCACGCTGGGGGCGCTAAGGACTAGCGGCACAGATACGCAGTATTTT
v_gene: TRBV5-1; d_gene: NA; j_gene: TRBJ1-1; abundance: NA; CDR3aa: CASSLRQVNTEAFF; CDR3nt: TGCGCCAGCAGCTTGAGACAGGTGAACACTGAAGCTTTCTTT
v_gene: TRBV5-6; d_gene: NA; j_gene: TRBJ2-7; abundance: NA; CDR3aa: CASSLVQGRRYF; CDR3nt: TGTGCCAGCAGCTTGGTACAGGGCCGACGGTACTTC
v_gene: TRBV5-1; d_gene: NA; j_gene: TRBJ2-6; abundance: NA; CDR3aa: CASSLQVSSGANVLTF; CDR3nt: TGCGCCAGCAGCCTACAGGTCTCCTCTGGGGCCAACGTCCTGACTTTC
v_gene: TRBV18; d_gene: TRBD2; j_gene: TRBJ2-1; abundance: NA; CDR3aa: CASSTSVGAGAGGEQFF; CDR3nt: TGTGCCAGCTCCACCTCGGTGGGAGCGGGAGCGGGGGGTGAGCAGTTCTTC
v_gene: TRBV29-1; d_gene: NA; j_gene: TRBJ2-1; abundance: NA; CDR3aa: CSVEEVAGNYNEQFF; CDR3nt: TGCAGCGTTGAAGAGGTTGCGGGCAACTACAATGAGCAGTTCTTC
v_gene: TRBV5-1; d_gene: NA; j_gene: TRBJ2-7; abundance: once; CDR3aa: CASSWDSNPHYEQYF; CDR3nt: TGCGCCAGCAGCTGGGACTCGAACCCCCACTACGAGCAGTACTTC
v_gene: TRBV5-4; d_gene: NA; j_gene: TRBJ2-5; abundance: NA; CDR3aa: CASSLAGRRETQYF; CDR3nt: TGTGCCAGCAGCTTGGCCGGCAGGCGCGAGACCCAGTACTTC
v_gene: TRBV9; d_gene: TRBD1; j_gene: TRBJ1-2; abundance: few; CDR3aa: CASSAGTANYGYTF; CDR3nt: TGTGCCAGCAGCGCCGGGACAGCTAACTATGGCTACACCTTC
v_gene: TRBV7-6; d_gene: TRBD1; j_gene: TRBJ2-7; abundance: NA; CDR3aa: CASSSGGDYEQYF; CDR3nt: TGTGCCAGCAGCTCAGGGGGAGACTACGAGCAGTACTTC
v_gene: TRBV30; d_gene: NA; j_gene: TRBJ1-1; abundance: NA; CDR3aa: CAWIEAGTEAFF; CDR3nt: TGTGCCTGGATTGAGGCGGGCACTGAAGCTTTCTTT
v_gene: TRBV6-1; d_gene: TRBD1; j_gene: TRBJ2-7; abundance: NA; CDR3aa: CASSRDRGDEQYF; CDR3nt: TGTGCCAGCAGTCGGGACAGGGGTGACGAGCAGTACTTC
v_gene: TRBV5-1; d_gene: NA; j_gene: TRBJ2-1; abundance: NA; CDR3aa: CASSLDPGYNEQFF; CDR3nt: TGCGCCAGCAGCTTGGATCCAGGTTACAATGAGCAGTTCTTC
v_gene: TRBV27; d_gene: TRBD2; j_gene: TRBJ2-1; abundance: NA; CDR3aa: CASSYLTSGRGGGDEQFF; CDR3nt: TGTGCCAGCAGCTACCTGACTAGCGGGAGGGGAGGAGGCGATGAGCAGTTCTTC
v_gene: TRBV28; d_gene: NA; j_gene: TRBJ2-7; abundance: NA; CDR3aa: CASSLFTDYLQQYF; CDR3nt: TGTGCCAGCAGTTTATTTACGGACTACCTGCAGCAGTACTTC
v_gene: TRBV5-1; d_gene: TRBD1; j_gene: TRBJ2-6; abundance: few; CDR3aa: CASQDRGRAGANVLTF; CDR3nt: TGCGCCAGCCAGGACAGGGGCCGGGCGGGGGCCAACGTCCTGACTTTC
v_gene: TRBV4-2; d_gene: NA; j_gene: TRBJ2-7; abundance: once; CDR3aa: CASSQVGSGVPYEQYF; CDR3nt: TGTGCCAGCAGCCAAGTGGGTAGCGGAGTCCCCTACGAGCAGTACTTC
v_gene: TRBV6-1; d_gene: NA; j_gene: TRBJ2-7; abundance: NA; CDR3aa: CASSERAGEQYF; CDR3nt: TGTGCCAGCAGTGAAAGGGCGGGAGAGCAGTACTTC
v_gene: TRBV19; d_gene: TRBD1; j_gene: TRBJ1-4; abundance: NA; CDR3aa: CASSIPGGRDEKLFF; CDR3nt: TGTGCCAGTAGTATCCCAGGGGGTCGGGATGAAAAACTGTTTTTT
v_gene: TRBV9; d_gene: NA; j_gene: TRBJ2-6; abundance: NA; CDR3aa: CASSGATGTHSGANVLTF; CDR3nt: TGTGCCAGCAGCGGGGCTACTGGGACTCACTCTGGGGCCAACGTCCTGACTTTC
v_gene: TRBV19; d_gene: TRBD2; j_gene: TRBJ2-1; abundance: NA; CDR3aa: CASSIGGGIIYEQFF; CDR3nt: TGTGCCAGTAGTATTGGGGGAGGGATTATTTATGAGCAGTTCTTC
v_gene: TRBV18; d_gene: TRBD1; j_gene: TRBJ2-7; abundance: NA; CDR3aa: CASSPLTGGEQYF; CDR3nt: TGTGCCAGCTCACCACTCACAGGGGGCGAGCAGTACTTC
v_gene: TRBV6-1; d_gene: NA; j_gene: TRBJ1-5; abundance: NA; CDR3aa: CASSETSINQPQHF; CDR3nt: TGTGCCAGCAGTGAAACAAGTATCAATCAGCCCCAGCATTTT
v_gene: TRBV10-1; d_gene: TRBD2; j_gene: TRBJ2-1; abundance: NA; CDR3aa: CASRVASGGNNEQFF; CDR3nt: TGCGCCAGCAGAGTAGCTAGCGGGGGTAATAATGAGCAGTTCTTC
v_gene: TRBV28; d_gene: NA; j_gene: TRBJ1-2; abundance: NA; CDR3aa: CASSPLADFNYGYTF; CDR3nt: TGTGCCAGCTCCCCACTAGCAGACTTTAACTATGGCTACACCTTC
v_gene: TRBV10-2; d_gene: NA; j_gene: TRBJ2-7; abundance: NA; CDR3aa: CASSESRPYEQYF; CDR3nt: TGCGCCAGCAGTGAGTCGCGGCCCTACGAGCAGTACTTC